The 8 T cell receptor beta chains below come from one sample, sequenced in a study of cytomegalovirus exposure and HLA in healthy donors. Primers included in the PCR were 60 Vbeta and 13 Jbeta primers. The method was immunoSEQ multiplex PCR; TCRdb's version includes in-frame clones alone and lacks a portion of them. The profile shows about 96,000 clones, 60% to 85% of them singletons. Sequenced material: PBMCs. Receptors originate from a man in his forties or fifties in good health and CMV-seropositive.

The chain joins TRBV4-1 to TRBJ2-7; TRBD2 matches 7 bases. The CDR3 length is 18 residues. In germline, CDR1 is MGHRA, CDR2 YSYEKL. Unmatched junction bases numbered 14, after V lost 1 base and J lost 2 bases. CDR3 coding DNA: TGCGCCAGCAGCCAAGTACTCTCTAGCGGCTACCTCCCCTACGAGCAGTACTTC. It translates to CASSQVLSSGYLPYEQYF.

This clone occurred a few times. The V gene is TRBV7-2, the J gene TRBJ2-7; 7 bases fit TRBD1. After removal of 5 bases from V and 3 bases from J, the junction contained 10 bases not matched to a gene. The CDR3 consists of 15 residues. The germline CDR1 and CDR2 sequences are SGHTA and FQGNSA. CDR3 in amino acids: CASSPLRDRSYEQYF. The DNA of the CDR3 is TGTGCCAGCAGCCCCTTGAGGGACAGAAGCTACGAGCAGTACTTC.

Notes on this clone: One junction end does not reproduce the germline sequence, and a read error may be involved. The gene calls are TRBV30 and TRBJ1-2; D may be TRBD1 (5 bases). Germline-derived CDR1 and CDR2 are GTSNPN and SVGIG (reference sequence). The CDR3 loop spans 15 amino acids. The CDR3 region has the DNA TGTGCCTGGGATGAGACGGCAGGGATTAACTATGGCTACCCCTTC. Translated, it gives CAWDETAGINYGYPF.

This clone occurred once. The CDR3 sequence: CASSRTGPNQPQHF. The CDR3 DNA follows: TGTGCCAGCAGTCGGACAGGACCCAATCAGCCCCAGCATTTT. The chain links TRBV6-5 to TRBJ1-5, with TRBD1 identical over 7 bases. The ends lost 5 bases at V and 3 bases at J; junction bases unmatched: 4. Germline values: CDR1 MNHEY, CDR2 SVGAGI. The length of the CDR3 is 14 residues.

The chain is built from TRBV7-9 and TRBJ2-5; 9 positions agree with TRBD2. CDR1 and CDR2 from the germline V gene are SEHNR and FQNEAQ (reference sequence). The junction had 9 bases not matched to a gene; V was cut back by 5 bases and J by 2 bases. The CDR3 loop spans 16 amino acids. The CDR3 bases are TGTGCCAGCAGCCCCCGACTAGCGGAACAACAAGAGACCCAGTACTTC. It yields the protein CASSPRLAEQQETQYF.

V usage is TRBV5-5 and J usage is TRBJ2-7, with 8 bases aligning to TRBD1. The junction had 8 bases not matched to a gene; V was cut back by 0 bases and J by 3 bases. CDR1 is SGHKS and CDR2 is YYEKEE in the germline V gene (reference sequence). This CDR3 is 16 amino acids long. This CDR3 reads CASSLGSGQGHYEQYF. As DNA, the CDR3 is TGTGCCAGCAGCTTGGGGTCCGGACAGGGACACTACGAGCAGTACTTC. The full variable domain, with the rest looked up from reference TRBV5-5 and TRBJ2-7, is DAGVTQSPTHLIKTRGQQVTLRCSPISGHKSVSWYQQVLGQGPQFIFQYYEKEERGRGNFPDRFSARQFPNYSSELNVNALLLGDSALYLCASSLGSGQGHYEQYFGPGTRLTVT.

On this clone: At one end, the junction sequence differs from germline, possibly due to a read error. The chain couples TRBV7-9 to TRBJ2-1; the match to TRBD2 covers 11 bases. The CDR3 covers 16 residues. Germline lookup yields CDR1 SEHNR and CDR2 FQNEAQ (reference sequence). The CDR3 protein is CSSSLEPSGGLREQFF. The CDR3 nucleotides are TGTTCCAGCAGCTTAGAACCTAGCGGGGGGCTTCGAGAGCAGTTCTTC. The whole variable domain, remainder taken from reference TRBV7-9 and TRBJ2-1, is DTGVSQNPRHKITKRGQNVTFRCDPISEHNRLYWYRQTLGQGPEFLTYFQNEAQLEKSRLLSDRFSAERPKGSFSTLEIQRTEQGDSAMYLCSSSLEPSGGLREQFFGPGTRLTVL.

The V and J genes are TRBV4-2 and TRBJ2-7; D call uncertain. CDR1 is LGHNA, CDR2 YNFKEQ, per germline. The V and J ends lost 0 bases and 3 bases respectively, with 12 bases between them. CDR3 length: 15 amino acids. CDR3 sequence (DNA): TGTGCCAGCAGCCAAGAAGAACGTTCCAGCTACGAGCAGTACTTC. Encoded protein: CASSQEERSSYEQYF.